Listed below are T cell receptor beta chains from one sample, sequenced in a study of preoperative IRX-2 immunotherapy in early breast cancer. Clones were sequenced by immunoSEQ multiplex PCR, and TCRdb holds only the in-frame ones, with some missing. The sample lists about 11,000 clones; around 85% were seen once. Source: lymph node tissue, taken before IRX-2 immunotherapy. These TCRs come from a human donor with breast cancer. The CDR3 runs from the conserved cysteine through the conserved F or W.

J,V,CDR3
TRBJ1-2,TRBV6-7,CASSDGPHVSGYTF
TRBJ1-1,TRBV6-8,CASPPGPPAEDTEAFF
TRBJ1-2,TRBV19,CASSIDRGYTF
TRBJ2-5,TRBV7-7,CASSLFVGDRGQTQYF
TRBJ1-1,TRBV11-3,CASSLVRQGGTEAFF
TRBJ1-1,TRBV23-1,CASSLRRNTEAFF
TRBJ2-7,TRBV6-8,CASSRTSGVGEQYF
TRBJ2-5,TRBV18,CASSPQGGKETQYF
TRBJ2-7,TRBV6-8,CASRSYATSGYEQYF
TRBJ1-3,TRBV7-4,CASSSPGYGNTIYF
TRBJ1-3,TRBV25-1,CASSEILADTIYF
TRBJ1-2,TRBV6-8,CASNPDTRGYGYTF
TRBJ1-2,TRBV6-8,CATPPTGRYGYTF
TRBJ1-3,TRBV18,CASSPPIFPGNTIYF
TRBJ1-5,TRBV6-8,CASNTVGYQPQHF
TRBJ2-2,TRBV11-1,CASSPWGGNTGELFF
TRBJ1-1,TRBV7-4,CASSHRDSPMGEAFF
TRBJ1-2,TRBV29-1,CSAPGQGSLNTF
TRBJ2-5,TRBV10-2,CASSESTSGSGETQYF
TRBJ1-3,TRBV11-3,CASSLSPWQGVYLGNTIYF
TRBJ2-3,TRBV14,CASSHPKRAGRTDTQYF
TRBJ1-2,TRBV28,CASKLQGNRGYTF
TRBJ2-2,TRBV29-1,CSVAYSAGELFF
TRBJ1-2,TRBV19,CANSIGTGDIYGYTF
TRBJ1-5,TRBV23-1,CASSSGTEDQPQHF
TRBJ2-2,TRBV10-2,CASSERNTGELFF
TRBJ1-1,TRBV29-1,CSVRTGGNTEAFF
TRBJ2-1,TRBV6-4,CALTGGNEQFF
TRBJ2-4,TRBV6-8,CASSGDPNRKNIQYF
TRBJ1-4,TRBV5-1,CASSSGRGNLNEKLFF
TRBJ1-1,TRBV14,CASSPTGWAAFF
TRBJ2-7,TRBV15,CATSRAGTGLDEQYF
TRBJ1-2,TRBV6-8,CASSTPTPGPRYGYTF
TRBJ1-2,TRBV6-8,CASSYTGQGLYGYTF
TRBJ1-2,TRBV29-1,CSAPAPGRSSNYGYTF
TRBJ1-1,TRBV7-5,CASSLTGGYTEAFF
TRBJ1-1,TRBV15,CATSRGSSGGTEAFF
TRBJ2-7,TRBV7-2,CASSRRTAYEQYF
TRBJ2-1,TRBV6-8,CASTHSAGDGNNEQFF
TRBJ2-2,TRBV5-1,CASSLARRRVVDTGELFF
TRBJ1-4,TRBV28,CASSLLLTSSNEKLFF
TRBJ2-3,TRBV7-6,CASSLPDGKVDTQYF
TRBJ2-7,TRBV15,CATSRTPGGPWDSGSYEQYF
TRBJ2-4,TRBV6-8,CASSVPPQNIQYF
TRBJ1-1,TRBV18,CASSPLKGWQGNTEAFF
TRBJ2-2,TRBV5-1,CASSLGRGRVQDTGELFF
TRBJ2-7,TRBV11-3,CASSFLGANSHEQYF
TRBJ1-1,TRBV6-8,CASSDSWHRVAVPEAFF
TRBJ1-5,TRBV6-8,CASSYGDSNQPQHF
TRBJ1-2,TRBV6-8,CASSYAGVGGYTF
TRBJ1-1,TRBV10-3,CAISKSVLNRRQGTNTEAFF
TRBJ2-7,TRBV1,CASSQGGQGAWEQYF
TRBJ1-2,TRBV29-1,CSVETPLYGYTF
TRBJ1-1,TRBV18,CASSPQTASMNTEAFF
TRBJ1-1,TRBV22-1,CATSDPSGQGDEAFF
TRBJ1-2,TRBV19,CASLRDRGRYGYTF
TRBJ2-2,TRBV7-1,CASALQLNTGELFF